This passage covers 12 T cell receptor beta chains from one sample sequenced in a study of T-cell memory formation after mild COVID-19. TCRdb reprocessed the 5' RACE reads with MiXCR, giving one entry per CDR3 protein. This sample carries a few hundred thousand distinct CDR3 sequences, over 9.5% of them seen once, and the ten largest clones take 3%. Specimen: PBMCs or a T cell subset sorted from them (not recorded which). The receptor set was obtained from a man younger than 35 who had mild COVID-19 (a few samples of this study predate the infection). Cell type and time point are not known.

The rearrangement uses TRBV9 and TRBJ2-5, with D perhaps assigned TRBD1 or TRBD2 (5 bases each). This CDR3 contains 14 residues. V was clipped by 4 bases and J by 5 bases, with 15 bases between them. Germline V gene data show CDR1 as SGDLS and CDR2 as YYNGEE. The DNA for the CDR3 is TGTGCCAGCAGCCCCGGGGCGACCCTGGAGACCCAGTACTTC. Protein: CASSPGATLETQYF.

This clonotype was observed many times. The rearrangement uses TRBV5-1 and TRBJ2-1; unclear D gene. From germline, CDR1 is SGHRS and CDR2 YFSETQ. V lost 0 bases and J 9 bases, leaving 13 bases between the germline ends. The CDR3 is 14 residues long. The CDR3 reads CASSLDKTGGEQFF. CDR3 sequence (DNA): TGCGCCAGCAGCTTGGACAAAACGGGCGGTGAGCAGTTCTTC.

The chain uses TRBV4-3 and TRBJ2-1; 12 positions agree with TRBD2. The CDR3 sequence is 16 residues long. Germline V gene sequence: CDR1 LGHNA, CDR2 YSLEER. J gave up 4 bases and V 3 bases, and 4 bases lay outside the gene matches. This CDR3 reads CASSQRTSGVYNEQFF. In nucleotides, the CDR3 is TGCGCCAGCAGCCAGCGGACTAGCGGGGTTTACAATGAGCAGTTCTTC.

This chain uses TRBV9 with TRBJ1-2; 8 nucleotides match TRBD1. Trimming removed 4 bases from V and 7 bases from J; junction bases left unmatched: 9. Per germline, CDR1 SGDLS and CDR2 YYNGEE. This CDR3 is 14 amino acids long. The CDR3 is CASSPKQGVGGYTF. In nucleotides, the CDR3 is TGTGCCAGCAGCCCTAAACAGGGGGTCGGTGGCTACACCTTC.

This clonotype has a count of ten or more. The V call is TRBV3-1, the J call TRBJ2-3; D may be TRBD1 (5 bases). The length of the CDR3 is 13 residues. V was pared by 6 bases and J by 5 bases, with 12 bases between. Germline-derived CDR1 and CDR2 are LGHDT and YNNKEL (reference sequence). The CDR3 nucleotides read TGTGCCAGCAGGTCTAGGGGCGGAGATACGCAGTATTTT. Translated: CASRSRGGDTQYF.

The rearrangement links TRBV5-1 to TRBJ2-1; D is unclear. Trimming stripped 2 bases from V and 3 bases from J, with 12 bases between. This CDR3 comprises 15 residues. Looked up from germline, CDR1 is SGHRS and CDR2 is YFSETQ. CDR3 sequence: CASSFRRVGYNEQFF. The CDR3 region has the DNA TGCGCCAGCAGCTTTCGTCGGGTAGGCTACAATGAGCAGTTCTTC.

This clonotype has a handful of counts. The CDR3 region is CASSLGQASDTQYF. DNA of the CDR3: TGCGCCAGCAGCTTAGGACAGGCTTCAGATACGCAGTATTTT. This chain connects TRBV5-1 to TRBJ2-3; TRBD1 agrees at 7 bases. Germline-derived CDR1 and CDR2 are SGHRS and YFSETQ. V lost 2 bases, J lost 4 bases, and 4 bases stayed unmatched. The CDR3 spans 14 residues.

The gene calls are TRBV20-1 and TRBJ2-5; 8 bases agree with TRBD2. The J segment lost 3 bases and the V segment lost 4 bases, leaving 13 bases of the junction unmatched. This CDR3 is built from 16 residues. Germline loops: CDR1 DFQATT, CDR2 SNEGSKA (reference sequence). This CDR3 reads CSAKGFYGGAEETQYF. In nucleotides, the CDR3 is TGCAGTGCTAAAGGGTTCTACGGGGGGGCGGAAGAGACCCAGTACTTC.

This clonotype was seen a few times. This chain's CDR3 is CASSQDKSGHYGYTF. For the CDR3, the DNA is TGCGCCAGCAGCCAGGACAAATCGGGGCACTATGGCTACACCTTC. V and J are TRBV4-3 and TRBJ1-2; the D gene is possibly TRBD1 (5 bases). This CDR3 is 15 amino acids long. Germline CDR1 is LGHNA and CDR2 is YSLEER. Trimming removed 3 bases at V and 3 bases at J, with 14 bases between.

This clonotype was picked up a small number of times. The genes are TRBV12-3 or TRBV12-4 and TRBJ1-1; D gene uncertain. V was pared by 3 bases and J by 7 bases, with 9 bases between. The CDR3 runs 12 residues. CDR3 bases: TGTGCCAGCAGTTTCTCGGTAATTGAAGCTTTCTTT. Its translation: CASSFSVIEAFF.

V gene TRBV2 combines with J gene TRBJ2-3; D is possibly TRBD1 (5 bases). The V gene's germline CDR1 is SNHLY and CDR2 FYNNEI. Trimming took 7 bases from V and 3 from J, leaving 11 bases between them. The length of the CDR3 is 13 residues. The CDR3 bases are TGTGCCAGCATCACGACAGCTACAGATACGCAGTATTTT. It specifies CASITTATDTQYF.

The V gene is TRBV3-1, the J gene TRBJ1-6; D unresolved. Germline V gene lookup returns CDR1 LGHDT and CDR2 YNNKEL (reference sequence). V was clipped by 5 bases and J by 10 bases, with 9 bases between them. CDR3 length equals 12 residues. The CDR3: CASSNGRSPLHF. For the CDR3, the DNA is TGTGCCAGCAGCAACGGGCGGTCACCCCTCCACTTT.